The present entry profiles one T cell receptor beta chain with its context. Trimming shortened V by 1 base and J by 6 bases, and 8 bases separated the two germline ends. There are 13 residues in the CDR3. Germline CDR1 reads MNHEY; CDR2 reads SVGAGI. The record originates from a study of CD8 T cells in Susac syndrome. From blood CD8+ and CD4+ T cells, TCR beta sequences were generated. The RNA, 0.5 to 1 ug, was put through reverse transcription using random hexamers. An immunoSEQ multiplex PCR amplified TCR beta CDR3 over 54 Vbeta and 13 Jbeta. TCRdb independently ran MiXCR on the immunoSEQ multiplex PCR reads; one entry per CDR3 protein. Of almost 450,000 distinct CDR3 sequences in the sample, about 85% are singletons; the top ten hold about 0.12%.

The source is a human donor with multiple sclerosis. The rearrangement uses TRBV6-5 and TRBJ2-3; D possibly corresponds to TRBD2 (6 bases). Input material: CD8+ T cells from PBMCs. The CDR3 sequence: CASSYYGGDTQYF. The CDR3 DNA reads TGTGCCAGCAGTTACTATGGGGGGGATACGCAGTATTTT.